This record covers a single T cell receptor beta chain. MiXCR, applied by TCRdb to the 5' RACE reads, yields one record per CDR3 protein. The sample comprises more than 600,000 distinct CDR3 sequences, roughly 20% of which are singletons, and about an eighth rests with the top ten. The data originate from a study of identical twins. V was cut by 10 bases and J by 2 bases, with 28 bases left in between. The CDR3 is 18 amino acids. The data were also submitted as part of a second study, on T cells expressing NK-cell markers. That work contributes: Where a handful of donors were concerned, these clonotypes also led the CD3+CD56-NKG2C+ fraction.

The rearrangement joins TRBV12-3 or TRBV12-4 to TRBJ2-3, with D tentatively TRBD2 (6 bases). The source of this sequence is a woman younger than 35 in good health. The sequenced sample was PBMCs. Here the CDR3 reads CAINLVLATRDVTDTQYF. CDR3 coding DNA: TGTGCCATCAACCTTGTTCTAGCTACGCGGGATGTCACAGATACGCAGTATTTT.